This T cell receptor (beta chain) is from a study of blood T cell repertoires in COVID-19. Study-wide background: Sites across the United States, Italy and Spain contributed samples from acute and convalescent COVID-19. T cells, B-cell-depleted T cells, or PBMCs supplied cDNA or gDNA.

V dropped 2 bases and J dropped 4 bases, with 15 bases sitting between them. Germline-derived CDR1 and CDR2 are MNHNS and SASEGT. The CDR3 loop spans 16 amino acids. The authors' processing: Reference gene primer amplification gave nucleated cell count estimates. Here immunoSEQ multiplex PCR was the method, and the copy in TCRdb shows in-frame clones only, minus some. V, J and clone size derive from that table, while D and trimming were established from the DNA sequence. This table has roughly 160,000 clones, approximately 80% appearing once. Sequenced input: peripheral blood. V gene TRBV6-1 combines with J gene TRBJ1-3, with D possibly matching TRBD1 (6 bases). The receptor's source is a woman in her fifties or sixties with acute or convalescent COVID-19. For the CDR3, the DNA is TGTGCCAGCAGTGAATCCGCAGGGGTGGGCGGAAACACCATATATTTT. As protein: CASSESAGVGGNTIYF.